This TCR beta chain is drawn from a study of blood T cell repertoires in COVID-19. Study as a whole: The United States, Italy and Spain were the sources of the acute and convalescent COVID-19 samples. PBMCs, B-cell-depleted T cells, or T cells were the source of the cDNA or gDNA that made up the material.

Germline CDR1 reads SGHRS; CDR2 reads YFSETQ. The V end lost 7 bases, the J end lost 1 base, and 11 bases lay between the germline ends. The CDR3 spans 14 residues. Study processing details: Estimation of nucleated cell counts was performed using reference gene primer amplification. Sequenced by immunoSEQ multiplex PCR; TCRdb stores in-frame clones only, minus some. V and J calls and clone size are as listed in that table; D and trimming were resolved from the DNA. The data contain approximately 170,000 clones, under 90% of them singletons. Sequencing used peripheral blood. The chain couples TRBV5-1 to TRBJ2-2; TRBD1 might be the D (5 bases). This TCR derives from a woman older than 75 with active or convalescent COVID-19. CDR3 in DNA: TGCGCCAGCTCAGTCCAGGGGAACACCGGGGAGCTGTTTTTT. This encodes CASSVQGNTGELFF.